This TCR beta chain was captured in a study of regulatory T cells in long-lasting Graves disease. Study-wide background: Recently diagnosed Graves' patients had received antithyroid drugs for under 3 months.

Through Arm-PCR of CDR3 regions and iRepertoire HTBI primers, TCR beta libraries were built. TCRdb re-called the multiplex PCR reads with MiXCR, one entry per CDR3 protein. The data show approximately 540,000 distinct CDR3 sequences, 9.5% to 15% seen once. Documented time point: newly diagnosed GD, antithyroid drugs for less than 3 months. From PBMCs, RNA was extracted and then used to make the TCR library. The CDR3 has 16 amino acids. Germline CDR1 MNHEY, CDR2 SMNVEV (reference sequence). The V segment lost 4 bases and the J segment 4 bases; nucleotides outside the gene matches: 8. In this sample, this clonotype turned up many times. The sample also formed part of further work on T cells in Graves' hyperthyroidism and ophthalmopathy. That publication notes: The HTBI set primed first-round TCR CDR3 RT-PCR.

This chain links TRBV27 with TRBJ2-1, with 9 bases that match TRBD2. Sequencing was performed on peripheral blood mononuclear cells (PBMCs), taken at new diagnosis, from a patient treated with antithyroid drugs. The source is a woman aged 30 to 39 with Graves disease. CDR3 in amino acids: CASSYGLAGSYNEQFF. The CDR3 nucleotides read TGTGCCAGCAGTTACGGGCTAGCGGGATCTTACAATGAGCAGTTCTTC.